This is a list of T cell receptor beta chains from one sample in a study of blood T cell repertoires in COVID-19. TCRdb keeps only in-frame clones here, not all; method: immunoSEQ multiplex PCR. This sample carries under 250,000 clones, 60% to 85% of them seen once, and the ten largest clones take roughly 7%. The sequencing input was peripheral blood. These receptors all stem from a woman between 70 and 85 years old with acute or convalescent COVID-19. Both conserved end residues are part of each CDR3. Rows may omit the clone size; those that give it use once, few, many or a size class.

>TRBV10-1|.|TRBJ2-1
CASSDRDSSRFF
>TRBV19|once|TRBJ2-6
CASSNLRTSGGISGANVLTF
>TRBV6-4|.|TRBJ2-3
CASSDSVSGGVRTDTQYF
>TRBV6-6|.|TRBJ2-1
CASSYSGLGEQFF
>TRBV5-6|.|TRBJ1-2
CASSLEQVYGYTF
>TRBV5-4|.|TRBJ1-1
CASSLQGEGEAFF
>TRBV3-1/TRBV3-2|once|TRBJ1-1
CASSQVNTGVTEAFF
>TRBV3-1/TRBV3-2|.|TRBJ1-6
CASSLTGGGPHSPLHF
>TRBV19|.|TRBJ1-1
CASRRGYDATEAFF
>TRBV7-2|few|TRBJ2-5
CASSDSISGGSQETQYF
>TRBV7-8|.|TRBJ1-2
CASSLSRAYGYTF
>TRBV3-1/TRBV3-2|.|TRBJ1-3
CASSQAARGSGNTIYF
>TRBV10-3|few|TRBJ1-2
CAISESTGTNYGYTF
>TRBV4-3|.|TRBJ2-7
CASSLSSGGASEQYF
>TRBV6-5|once|TRBJ2-7
CASRLGQGSYEQYF
>TRBV18|.|TRBJ2-7
CASSPSGEQYF
>TRBV7-2|.|TRBJ2-7
CASSLVGGGVSYEQYF
>TRBV5-1|.|TRBJ1-1
CASSYQTTTGGSGNTEAFF
>TRBV5-1|.|TRBJ2-1
CASNNGGRQGEQFF
>TRBV2|.|TRBJ2-3
CASSRGGDTDTQYF
>TRBV18|.|TRBJ1-2
CASSSRTGIFYGYTF
>TRBV7-2|.|TRBJ1-2
CASSLVVGGISGYTF
>TRBV7-2|.|TRBJ2-7
CASSYNPQGARGEQYF
>TRBV6-1|.|TRBJ2-7
CASSEGSGPYEQYF
>TRBV12-1|.|TRBJ1-5
CASIRDSSDQPQHF
>TRBV9|.|TRBJ2-2
CASSETSNTGELFF
>TRBV7-9|many|TRBJ1-3
CASSRTGSGNTIYF
>TRBV9|.|TRBJ2-1
CASSVDRQGEQFF
>TRBV19|once|TRBJ2-3
CASSRATADTQYF
>TRBV29-1|.|TRBJ1-1
CSAGTGRIEAFF
>TRBV6-6|.|TRBJ1-2
CASSPPTGNYGYTF
>TRBV6-6|.|TRBJ1-1
CASRQAGTYSEAFF
>TRBV12-3/TRBV12-4|.|TRBJ2-3
CASSLLGEDTQYF
>TRBV6-1|.|TRBJ2-3
CASSEGQGAADTQYF
>TRBV18|.|TRBJ1-3
CASSPLLQGTSGNTIYF
>TRBV6-1|.|TRBJ2-3
CASSVRTGGTGATDTQYF
>TRBV11-3|.|TRBJ2-5
CASSFGLRGAVETQYF
>TRBV6-5|.|TRBJ2-7
CATRARNDITYEQYF
>TRBV10-3|.|TRBJ1-4
CATRGLGTNEKLFF
>TRBV18|.|TRBJ1-5
CASSPPPEGQPQHF
>TRBV3-1/TRBV3-2|.|TRBJ1-6
CASSQTQDSPLHF
>TRBV29-1|.|TRBJ2-2
CSVVLAGGQAELFF
>TRBV6-5|.|TRBJ1-2
CASSPRGYGYTF
>TRBV7-8|.|TRBJ1-2
CASSPMTGEYGYTF
>TRBV2|.|TRBJ1-1
CASRVELTDTEAFF
>TRBV7-9|.|TRBJ1-2
CASSKPGSGGYTF
>TRBV30|.|TRBJ1-1
CAWSEGTQTGTEAFF
>TRBV27|few|TRBJ2-1
CASSLGDTYYNEQFF
>TRBV7-9|.|TRBJ2-7
CASSLVSRGSYEQYF
>TRBV27|.|TRBJ1-6
CASSFKSLNSPLHF
>TRBV11-2|few|TRBJ1-1
CASSLADSQGVRAFF
>TRBV14|.|TRBJ2-7
CASSQVGLPNSYEQYF
>TRBV6-5|once|TRBJ2-3
CASDTGATDTQYF
>TRBV15|.|TRBJ1-1
CATSREQAKNTEAFF
>TRBV5-1|few|TRBJ1-1
CASSLGDTRNTEAFF
>TRBV3-1/TRBV3-2|once|TRBJ2-3
CASSRLLGQGATDTQYF
>TRBV7-2|.|TRBJ2-3
CASSLAVSRGVTDTQYF
>TRBV10-3|once|TRBJ2-3
CAINGGDTDTQYF
>TRBV19|few|TRBJ2-7
CASRRLAGGIYEQYF